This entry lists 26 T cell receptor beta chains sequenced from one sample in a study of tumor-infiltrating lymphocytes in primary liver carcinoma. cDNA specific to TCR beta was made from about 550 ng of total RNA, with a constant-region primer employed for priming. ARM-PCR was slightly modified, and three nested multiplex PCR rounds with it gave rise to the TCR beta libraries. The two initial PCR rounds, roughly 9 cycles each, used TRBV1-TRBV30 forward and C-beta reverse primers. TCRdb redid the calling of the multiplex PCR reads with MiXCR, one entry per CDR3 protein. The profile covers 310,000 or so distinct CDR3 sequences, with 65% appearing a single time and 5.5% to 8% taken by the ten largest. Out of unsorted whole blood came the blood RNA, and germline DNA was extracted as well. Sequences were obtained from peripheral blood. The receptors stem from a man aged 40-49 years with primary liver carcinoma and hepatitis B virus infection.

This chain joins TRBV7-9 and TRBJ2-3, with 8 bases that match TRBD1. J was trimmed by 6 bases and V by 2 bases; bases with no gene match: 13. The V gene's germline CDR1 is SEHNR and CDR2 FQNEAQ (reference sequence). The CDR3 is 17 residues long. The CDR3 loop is CASSLLRTGIMADTQYF. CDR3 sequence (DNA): TGTGCCAGCAGCTTATTGAGGACAGGGATTATGGCCGATACGCAGTATTTT.

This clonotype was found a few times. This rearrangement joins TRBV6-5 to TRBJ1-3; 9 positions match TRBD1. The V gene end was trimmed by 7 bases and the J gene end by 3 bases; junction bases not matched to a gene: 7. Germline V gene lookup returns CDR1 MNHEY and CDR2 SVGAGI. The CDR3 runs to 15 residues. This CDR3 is CASTRTGVGGNTIYF. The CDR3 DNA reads TGTGCCAGCACCCGGACAGGGGTCGGTGGAAACACCATATATTTT.

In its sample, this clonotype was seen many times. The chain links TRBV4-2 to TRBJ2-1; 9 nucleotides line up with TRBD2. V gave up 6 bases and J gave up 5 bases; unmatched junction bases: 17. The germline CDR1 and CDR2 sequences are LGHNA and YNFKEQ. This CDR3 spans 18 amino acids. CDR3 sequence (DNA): TGTGCCAGCAGTCAGAGGTTGGCGGGAGGGCCCTTAGACAATGAGCAGTTCTTC. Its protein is CASSQRLAGGPLDNEQFF.

The CDR3: CASRLSASVIDTQYF. Here the CDR3 DNA reads TGTGCCAGCAGACTATCCGCTAGCGTGATAGATACGCAGTATTTT. The V call is TRBV12-3 or TRBV12-4, the J call TRBJ2-3; possibly TRBD2 for D (6 bases). V was trimmed by 6 bases and J by 5 bases, leaving 18 bases between them. The CDR3 length is 15 residues.

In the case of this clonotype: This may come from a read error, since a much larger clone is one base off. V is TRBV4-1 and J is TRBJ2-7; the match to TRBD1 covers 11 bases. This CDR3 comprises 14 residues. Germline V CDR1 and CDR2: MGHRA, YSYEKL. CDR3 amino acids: CASSKDRGQYAQYF. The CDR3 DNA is TGCGCCAGCAGCAAGGACAGGGGGCAGTACGCGCAGTACTTC.

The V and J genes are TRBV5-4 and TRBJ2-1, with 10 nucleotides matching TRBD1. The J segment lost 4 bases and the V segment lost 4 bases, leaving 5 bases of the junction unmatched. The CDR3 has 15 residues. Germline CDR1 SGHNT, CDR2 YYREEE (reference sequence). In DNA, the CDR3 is TGTGCCAGCAGCGCCGGACAGGGGGGGTACAATGAGCAGTTCTTC. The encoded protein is CASSAGQGGYNEQFF.

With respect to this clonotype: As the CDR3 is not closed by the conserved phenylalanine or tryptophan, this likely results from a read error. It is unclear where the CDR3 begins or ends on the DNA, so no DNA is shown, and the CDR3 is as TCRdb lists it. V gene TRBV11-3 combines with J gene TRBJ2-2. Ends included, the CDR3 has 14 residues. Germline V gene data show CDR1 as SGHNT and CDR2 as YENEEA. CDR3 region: CASSLSRLTGELLL.

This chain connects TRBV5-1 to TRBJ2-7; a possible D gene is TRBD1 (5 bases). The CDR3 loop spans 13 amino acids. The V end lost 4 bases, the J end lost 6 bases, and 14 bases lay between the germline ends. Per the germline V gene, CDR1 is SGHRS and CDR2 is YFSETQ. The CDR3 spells CASSPDTGGEQYF. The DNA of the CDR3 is TGCGCCAGCAGCCCGGACACGGGTGGCGAGCAGTACTTC.

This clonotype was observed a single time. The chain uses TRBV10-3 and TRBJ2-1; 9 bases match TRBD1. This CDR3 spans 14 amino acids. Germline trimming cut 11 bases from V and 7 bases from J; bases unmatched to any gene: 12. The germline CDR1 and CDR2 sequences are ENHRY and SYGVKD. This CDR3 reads CAVSGQGSGNEQFF. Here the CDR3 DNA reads TGTGCCGTTTCGGGACAGGGCTCTGGAAATGAGCAGTTCTTC.

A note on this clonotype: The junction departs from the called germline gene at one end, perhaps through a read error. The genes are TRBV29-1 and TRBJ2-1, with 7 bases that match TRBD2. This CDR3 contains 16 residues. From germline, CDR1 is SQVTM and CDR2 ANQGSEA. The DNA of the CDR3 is TGCAGCGTTGAGGTGAGGCGGGAGCCGGCTAACAATGAGCAGTCCTTC. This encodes CSVEVRREPANNEQSF.

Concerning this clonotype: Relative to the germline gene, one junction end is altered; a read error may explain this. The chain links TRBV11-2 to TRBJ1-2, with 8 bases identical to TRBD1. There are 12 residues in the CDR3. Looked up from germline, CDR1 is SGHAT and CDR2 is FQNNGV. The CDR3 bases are TGTGCCAACAGCCCTGCCGGGACAGGACTCCTCTTC. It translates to CANSPAGTGLLF.

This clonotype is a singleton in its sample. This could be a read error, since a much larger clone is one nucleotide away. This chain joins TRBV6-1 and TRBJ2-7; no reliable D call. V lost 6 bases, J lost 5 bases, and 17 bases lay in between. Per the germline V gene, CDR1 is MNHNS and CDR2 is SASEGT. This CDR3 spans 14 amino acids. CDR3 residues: CASRSDMATDEQYF. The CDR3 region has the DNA TGTGCCAGCAGGAGTGACATGGCCACGGACGAGCAGTACTTC.

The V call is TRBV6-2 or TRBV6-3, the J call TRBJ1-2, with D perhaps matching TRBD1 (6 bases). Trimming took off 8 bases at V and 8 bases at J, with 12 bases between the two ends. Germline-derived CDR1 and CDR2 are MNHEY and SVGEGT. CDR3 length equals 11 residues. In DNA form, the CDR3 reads TGTGCCAGCCGGGGGCTAAAGGGCTACACCTTC. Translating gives CASRGLKGYTF.

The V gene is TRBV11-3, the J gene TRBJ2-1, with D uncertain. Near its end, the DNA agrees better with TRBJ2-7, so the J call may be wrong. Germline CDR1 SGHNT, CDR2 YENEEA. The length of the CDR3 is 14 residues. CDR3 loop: CASSPTPLSTEQYF. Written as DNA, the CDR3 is TGTGCCAGCAGCCCGACGCCGCTGAGTACTGAGCAGTACTTC.

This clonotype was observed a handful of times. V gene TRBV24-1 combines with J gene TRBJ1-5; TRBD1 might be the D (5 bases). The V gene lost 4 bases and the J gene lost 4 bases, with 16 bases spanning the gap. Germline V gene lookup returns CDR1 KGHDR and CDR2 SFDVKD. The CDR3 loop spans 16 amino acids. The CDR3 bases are TGTGCCACCAGTGACCCCACAGGAACCCCGAATCAGCCCCAGCATTTT. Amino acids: CATSDPTGTPNQPQHF.

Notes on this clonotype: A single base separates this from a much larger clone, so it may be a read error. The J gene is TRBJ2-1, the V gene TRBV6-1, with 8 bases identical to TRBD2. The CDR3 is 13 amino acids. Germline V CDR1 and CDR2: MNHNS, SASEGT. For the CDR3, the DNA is TGTACCAGCATAAGGCGGGAGGTAAATGAGCAGTTCTTC. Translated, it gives CTSIRREVNEQFF.

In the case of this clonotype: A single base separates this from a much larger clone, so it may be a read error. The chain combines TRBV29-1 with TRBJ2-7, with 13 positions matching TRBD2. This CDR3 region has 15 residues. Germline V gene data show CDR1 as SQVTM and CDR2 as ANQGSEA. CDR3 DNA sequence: TGCAGCGTTGCCCAGGGACTAGCGGGACAATACGTGCAGTACTTC. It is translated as CSVAQGLAGQYVQYF.

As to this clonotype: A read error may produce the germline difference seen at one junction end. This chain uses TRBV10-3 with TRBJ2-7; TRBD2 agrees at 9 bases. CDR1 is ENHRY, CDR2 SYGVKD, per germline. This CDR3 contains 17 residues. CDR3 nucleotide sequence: TGTGCCATCAGAGAAGGCACAGGGCCGGGACTAGCTTACGTGCAGTACTTC. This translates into CAIREGTGPGLAYVQYF.

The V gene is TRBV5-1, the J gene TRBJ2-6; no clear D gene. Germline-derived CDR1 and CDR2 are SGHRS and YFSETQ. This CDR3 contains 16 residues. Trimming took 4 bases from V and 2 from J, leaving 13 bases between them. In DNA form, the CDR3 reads TGCGCCAGCAGCAACGCCCCAGGAGCTGGGGCCAACGTCCTGACTTTC. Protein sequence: CASSNAPGAGANVLTF.

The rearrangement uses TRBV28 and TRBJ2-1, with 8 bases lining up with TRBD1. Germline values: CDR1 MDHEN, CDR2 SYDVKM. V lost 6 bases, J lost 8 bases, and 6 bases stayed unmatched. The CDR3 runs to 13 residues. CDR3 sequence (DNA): TGTGCCAGCAGCGGACAGGGTCGTTATGAGCAGTTCTTC. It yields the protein CASSGQGRYEQFF.

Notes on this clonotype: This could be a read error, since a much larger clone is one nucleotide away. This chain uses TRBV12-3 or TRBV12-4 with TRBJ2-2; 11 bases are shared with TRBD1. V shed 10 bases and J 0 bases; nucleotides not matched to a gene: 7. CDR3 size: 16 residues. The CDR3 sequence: CATRLGQGANTGELFF. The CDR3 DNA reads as TGTGCCACAAGACTGGGACAGGGGGCGAACACCGGGGAGCTGTTTTTT.

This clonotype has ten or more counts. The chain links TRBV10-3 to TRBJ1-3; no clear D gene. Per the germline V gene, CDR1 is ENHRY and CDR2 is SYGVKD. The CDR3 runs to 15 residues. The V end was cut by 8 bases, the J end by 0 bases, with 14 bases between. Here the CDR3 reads CAIGGTGSSGNTIYF. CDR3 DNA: TGTGCCATCGGAGGAACGGGGTCCTCTGGAAACACCATATATTTT.

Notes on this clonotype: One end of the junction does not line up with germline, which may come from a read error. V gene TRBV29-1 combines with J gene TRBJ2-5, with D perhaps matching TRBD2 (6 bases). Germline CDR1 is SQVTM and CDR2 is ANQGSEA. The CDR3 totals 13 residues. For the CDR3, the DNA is TGTAGCGTTCGACCAGCGGGCGCGGAGACCCAGTACTTC. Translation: CSVRPAGAETQYF.

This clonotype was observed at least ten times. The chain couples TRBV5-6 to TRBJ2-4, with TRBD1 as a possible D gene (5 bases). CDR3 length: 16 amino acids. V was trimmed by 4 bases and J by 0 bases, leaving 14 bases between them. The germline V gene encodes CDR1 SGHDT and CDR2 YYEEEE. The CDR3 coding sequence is TGTGCCAGCAGCCTTCTAAGACAGCTAGCCAAAAACATTCAGTACTTC. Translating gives CASSLLRQLAKNIQYF.

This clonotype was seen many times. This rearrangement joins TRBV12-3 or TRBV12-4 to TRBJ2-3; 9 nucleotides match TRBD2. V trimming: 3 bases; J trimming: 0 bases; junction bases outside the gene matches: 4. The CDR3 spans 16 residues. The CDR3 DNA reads TGTGCCAGCAGTTTGGGGCTAGCGGGAAGCACAGATACGCAGTATTTT. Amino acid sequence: CASSLGLAGSTDTQYF.

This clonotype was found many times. CDR3 region: CASTRGGELFF. CDR3 coding DNA: TGTGCCAGCACCAGAGGGGGGGAGCTGTTTTTT. V usage is TRBV6-2 or TRBV6-3 and J usage is TRBJ2-2; TRBD2 is a possible D gene (5 bases). Trimming cost V 7 bases and J 8 bases, with 8 bases left between them. CDR1 and CDR2 (germline): MNHEY, SVGEGT. This CDR3 has 11 amino acids.